This T cell receptor beta chain was captured by sequencing in a study of beta chain features in type 1 diabetes. Study information: Examination of sorted cells across all samples involved 100 million or so cells. Broader study findings: Within each of all four CD4+ subsets, Type 1 diabetes patients had TCRB CDR3s that were moderately but significantly shorter. Patients with type 1 diabetes showed fewer VDJ junction insertions and more deletions.

TCRB transcripts that were expressed got sequenced, as all of the isolated RNA had been reverse transcribed. Sequencing used immunoSEQ multiplex PCR; TCRdb keeps in-frame clones, though not all of them. This repertoire shows fewer than 150,000 clones, 6.9% found once; its top ten account for about 1.5%. CD45RO/CCR7/CD25/CD127/CD95/CD27 separated CD4+ naive, central memory, regulatory and stem cell-like memory cells by sorting. Concerning this clone itself: What it binds is unknown.

Sequencing was performed on central memory CD4+ T cells from blood. The receptor's source is a woman aged 25-40 years in good health.

As DNA, the CDR3 is TGTGCCTGGAGGGGTTGGGGCCGCTCTGGAGCCCAGTACTTC. This codes for CAWRGWGRSGAQYF. The chain has TRBV30 and TRBJ2-5, with a tentative D call TRBD1 (5 bases). Germline CDR1 GTSNPN, CDR2 SVGIG (reference sequence). V lost 3 bases to trimming and J lost 9 bases, with 20 bases between them. The CDR3 runs to 14 residues.